A selection of T cell receptor beta chains follows, all from one sample in a study of cytomegalovirus exposure and HLA in healthy donors. Profiling relied on immunoSEQ multiplex PCR, and the TCRdb table lists in-frame clones only, not all of them. This sample has around 150,000 clones, with 70% to 80% found just once. The sequenced sample was PBMCs. The receptors originated from a man between 35 and 55 years old in good health and CMV-seropositive. Both conserved end residues are part of each CDR3. A D gene is named only where the DNA matches it firmly. Not all rows give a size; the values are once, few, many and, for expanded clones, a class.

>NA|TRBJ2-7|NA|TRBV7-9
TGTGCCAGCAGCCCCTGGGGGCTAGCGGAAAACTCCTACGAGCAGTACTTC
CASSPWGLAENSYEQYF
>NA|TRBJ2-3|NA|TRBV19
TGTGCCAGTAGTGCGACGGACAGTTGGGATACGCAGTATTTT
CASSATDSWDTQYF
>NA|TRBJ2-1|few|TRBV27
TGTGCCAGCAGTTTAAGGCCAGCCGGGGTTGAGCAGTTCTTC
CASSLRPAGVEQFF
>TRBD2|TRBJ2-1|NA|TRBV27
TGTGCCAGCACTAAAGCGGGGTCCTACAATGAGCAGTTCTTC
CASTKAGSYNEQFF
>NA|TRBJ2-7|NA|TRBV6-5
TGTGCCAGCAGTTACTGGGGCGGAGACTACGAGCAGTACTTC
CASSYWGGDYEQYF
>TRBD1|TRBJ2-7|NA|TRBV2
TGTGCCAGCAGGACGATATTCAGGGGGCTCTACGAGCAGTACTTC
CASRTIFRGLYEQYF
>TRBD1|TRBJ1-1|NA|TRBV11-2
TGTGCCAGCACCTTGGGGGACAGGGTTGAAGCTTTCTTT
CASTLGDRVEAFF
>NA|TRBJ2-4|NA|TRBV29-1
TGCAGCGTTGAGGTGAGAAAAAACATTCAGTACTTC
CSVEVRKNIQYF
>TRBD1|TRBJ1-3|NA|TRBV6-1
TGTGCCAGCATTAAGGACAGGGCCGGAAACACCATATATTTT
CASIKDRAGNTIYF
>TRBD1|TRBJ2-3|NA|TRBV6-5
TGTGCCAGCAGCCGGGACAGGGGGAGCACAGATACGCAGTATTTT
CASSRDRGSTDTQYF
>TRBD2|TRBJ2-5|NA|TRBV4-1
TGCGCCAGCAGCCAACTAGCGGGAGGGCCAGAGGAGACCCAGTACTTC
CASSQLAGGPEETQYF
>TRBD2|TRBJ2-5|few|TRBV7-8
TGTGCCAGCAGTTCACTAGCGGGAGGGTGGAAGACCCAGTACTTC
CASSSLAGGWKTQYF
>NA|TRBJ1-2|NA|TRBV7-6
TGTGCCAGCAGCTTAGACCAGGGTGGCTACACCTTC
CASSLDQGGYTF
>TRBD1|TRBJ1-2|NA|TRBV5-4
TGTGCCAGCAGCAGGGACAGGCTGGGTGGGTATGGCTACACCTTC
CASSRDRLGGYGYTF
>TRBD1|TRBJ2-7|NA|TRBV4-2
TGTGCCAGCAGCCAAGATCGGGGACAGGGATTTGGCGAGCAGTACTTC
CASSQDRGQGFGEQYF
>TRBD1|TRBJ1-2|NA|TRBV28
TGTGCCAGCGGGAGCAGGGGGCGCTCGGTCTATGGCTACACCTTC
CASGSRGRSVYGYTF
>NA|TRBJ1-5|NA|TRBV4-1
TGCGCCAGCAGCCGGCGGGGCGGTCAGCCCCAGCATTTT
CASSRRGGQPQHF
>TRBD1|TRBJ2-3|NA|TRBV13
TGTGCCAGCAGCTCAGACCACGGGACAGGGGGCGATGAGATCTCCACAGATACGCAGTATTTT
CASSSDHGTGGDEISTDTQYF
>NA|TRBJ1-2|once|TRBV10-2
TGCGCCAGCAGTGACGCGACAAGTAACTATGGCTACACCTTC
CASSDATSNYGYTF
>TRBD1|TRBJ2-7|NA|TRBV29-1
TGCAGCGCCAGGACAGGGATCTACGAGCAGTACTTC
CSARTGIYEQYF
>NA|TRBJ2-7|NA|TRBV6-5
TGTGCCAGCAGTTACTCCCAGGGCTCCTACGAGCAGTACTTC
CASSYSQGSYEQYF
>TRBD2|TRBJ2-3|NA|TRBV28
TGTGCCAGCTTGGGGGGGACAGATACGCAGTATTTT
CASLGGTDTQYF
>NA|TRBJ2-1|NA|TRBV15
TGTGCCACCAGCACATCTAGATTCTACAATGAGCAGTTCTTC
CATSTSRFYNEQFF
>NA|TRBJ2-2|NA|TRBV28
TGTGCCAGCAGCCTCCTCCACACCGGGGAGCTGTTTTTT
CASSLLHTGELFF
>NA|TRBJ2-7|NA|TRBV5-1
TGCGCCAGCAGCTTGGATTCAGGGAGGTCCTACGAGCAGTACTTC
CASSLDSGRSYEQYF
>TRBD1|TRBJ2-3|NA|TRBV6-5
TGTGCCAGCAGTTTGGACAGGAATTCCCCGCAGTATTTT
CASSLDRNSPQYF
>NA|TRBJ2-7|few|TRBV29-1
TGCAGCGTCGAACTCCTCGGACAGAGTTCCTACGAGCAGTACTTC
CSVELLGQSSYEQYF
>TRBD2|TRBJ2-1|NA|TRBV7-3
TGTGCCAGCAGCTTTAGCGGGAGGAACAATGAGCAGTTCTTC
CASSFSGRNNEQFF
>TRBD1|TRBJ1-2|NA|TRBV18
TGTGCCAGCTCCCCCCGTGTGGAGGGGGCGATTTATGGCTACACCTTC
CASSPRVEGAIYGYTF
>NA|TRBJ2-6|few|TRBV11-2
TGTGCCAGCAGCTTAATTCTCTCTGGGGCCAACGTCCTGACTTTC
CASSLILSGANVLTF
>TRBD2|TRBJ2-7|NA|TRBV27
TGTGCCAGCAGTTTAGGGCTGGGACTAGCGGGAGCGGGGCAGTACTTC
CASSLGLGLAGAGQYF
>NA|TRBJ2-7|NA|TRBV6-1
TGTGCCAGCAGCAACCTGGACACCTACGAGCAGTACTTC
CASSNLDTYEQYF
>NA|TRBJ2-1|NA|TRBV5-4
TGTGCCAGCAGCTTGGGTCGGGCAGGGGAGACCTACAATGAGCAGTTCTTC
CASSLGRAGETYNEQFF
>NA|TRBJ2-3|NA|TRBV7-9
TGTGCCAGCAGCTCCGGACTGTTCACAGATACGCAGTATTTT
CASSSGLFTDTQYF
>NA|TRBJ2-7|NA|TRBV6-5
TGTGCCAGCAGTCAACCGACAGCTTACTCCTACGAGCAGTACTTC
CASSQPTAYSYEQYF
>TRBD1|TRBJ1-1|once|TRBV9
TGTGCCAGCAGCTTACTACAGGGGGCGGCTGAAGCTTTCTTT
CASSLLQGAAEAFF
>NA|TRBJ2-7|NA|TRBV4-1
TGCGCCAGCAGCCCGCTGGCGGGACTCGAGCAGTACTTC
CASSPLAGLEQYF
>NA|TRBJ2-7|NA|TRBV7-6
TGTGCCAGCAGCCAATTCCCCTTAGGGGGCGAGCAGTACTTC
CASSQFPLGGEQYF
>NA|TRBJ2-2|NA|TRBV7-8
TGTGCCAGCAGCTTGTCCGGACAAACCACCGGGGAGCTGTTTTTT
CASSLSGQTTGELFF
>TRBD1|TRBJ1-1|NA|TRBV5-1
TGCGCCAGCAGCTTGGTGCACAGGGGGCGGGACACTGAAGCTTTCTTT
CASSLVHRGRDTEAFF
>NA|TRBJ2-2|NA|TRBV7-3
TGTGCCAGCAGCCAATTACCCTCGAGACTCGACACCGGGGAGCTGTTTTTT
CASSQLPSRLDTGELFF
>NA|TRBJ1-2|NA|TRBV28
TGTGCCAGCAGCTTACAGGTGTACTATGGCTACACCTTC
CASSLQVYYGYTF
>NA|TRBJ2-7|few|TRBV11-2
TGTGCCAGCAGCTTAGAAATTGGAGATACCTACGAGCAGTACTTC
CASSLEIGDTYEQYF
>TRBD2|TRBJ2-5|NA|TRBV5-4
TGTGCCAGCAGCTTGGGGTTTGCGGGAGTGGGTGAGACCCAGTACTTC
CASSLGFAGVGETQYF
>NA|TRBJ2-7|NA|TRBV11-2
TGTGCCAGCAGCTTAGTACTGGTCCACGAGCAGTACTTC
CASSLVLVHEQYF
>TRBD1|TRBJ1-2|NA|TRBV20-1
TGCAGTGCCGGGACAGACTATGGCTACACCTTC
CSAGTDYGYTF